The T cell receptor beta chain described here comes from a study of T cells in Graves' hyperthyroidism and ophthalmopathy. Study-level information: Prior to any treatment, at the point of initial diagnosis, peripheral blood was collected. Points from the study as a whole: Blood also contained most expanded thyroid clonotypes above 0.001.

Disease duration was under 3 months in the ophthalmopathy patients, who also had a Clinical Activity Score of at least 3 and a NOSPECS grade of at least 4. Patients were excluded because of uncontrolled infection, other autoimmune disease, pregnancy or lactation. This CDR3 contains 16 residues. V lost 0 bases, J lost 5 bases, and 7 bases stayed unmatched. This clonotype was seen repeatedly, ten times or more. Its antigen is undetermined. Amplified regions were TCR beta CDR3 sequences from RNA transcripts. Primed by the HTBI set, a first-round RT-PCR was run on the TCR CDR3. From the multiplex PCR reads, TCRdb called clonotypes with MiXCR, one entry per CDR3 protein. The sample contains a few hundred thousand distinct CDR3 sequences, approximately 18% of which appear only once.

This clonotype originated in a man aged 50 to 59 with Graves' ophthalmopathy. Sequencing was carried out using blood. V usage is TRBV12-3 or TRBV12-4 and J usage is TRBJ1-5, with TRBD1 identical over 7 bases. CDR3: CASSLATTQGDQPQHF. Written as DNA, the CDR3 is TGTGCCAGCAGTTTAGCGACTACTCAGGGGGATCAGCCCCAGCATTTT.